This TCR beta chain emerged from a study of blood T cells in healthy people across ages. Study results and caveats: Estimates of diversity drawn from one million T cells were considered underestimates.

As to this clonotype: What it binds is not known.

A second roughly 6 to 11 cycle PCR used barcoded and J-beta primers. Every single cDNA molecule received a tag from a template-switch adaptor with 12 random nucleotides. TCRdb analysed the 5' RACE reads with MiXCR anew, one entry per CDR3 protein. The table has about 970,000 distinct CDR3 sequences, 51% seen once; the top ten hold over 20%. The length of the CDR3 is 16 residues. Germline CDR1 and CDR2: SGHRS and YFSETQ. The chain employs TRBV5-1 and TRBJ2-7; TRBD1 aligns across 10 bases. The DNA end is more similar to TRBJ2-4, so the J call may be wrong. Sequenced: blood. This sequence was found in a woman aged 55-70 years in good health. This CDR3 is CASSFSRQGAIDIQYF. CDR3 nucleotide sequence: TGCGCCAGCAGCTTTTCCCGACAGGGGGCGATAGACATTCAGTACTTC.